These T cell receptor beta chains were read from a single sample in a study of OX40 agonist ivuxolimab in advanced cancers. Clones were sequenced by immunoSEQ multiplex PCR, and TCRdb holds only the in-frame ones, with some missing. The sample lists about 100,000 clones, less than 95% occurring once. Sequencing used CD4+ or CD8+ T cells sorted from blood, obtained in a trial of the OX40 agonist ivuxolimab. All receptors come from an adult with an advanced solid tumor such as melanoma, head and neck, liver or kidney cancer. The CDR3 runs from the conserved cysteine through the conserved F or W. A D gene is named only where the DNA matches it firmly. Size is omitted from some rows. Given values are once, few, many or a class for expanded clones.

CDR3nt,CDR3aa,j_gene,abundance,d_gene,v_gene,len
TGTGCCAGCACCCCGACTAGCGGGAATACAGATACGCAGTATTTT,CASTPTSGNTDTQYF,TRBJ2-3,NA,TRBD2,TRBV5-4,15
TGTGCCAGCAGTTTAATCGGCGGGGGCCAAGGAAAGCAGTACTTC,CASSLIGGGQGKQYF,TRBJ2-7,NA,NA,TRBV27,15
TGTGCCAGCAGTTTAGGGTTCCGGACCGAACCAAACTATGGCTACACCTTC,CASSLGFRTEPNYGYTF,TRBJ1-2,NA,NA,TRBV28,17
TGTGCCAGTAGGGCAGGCCTCTGGGGGAATCAGCCCCAGCATTTT,CASRAGLWGNQPQHF,TRBJ1-5,NA,NA,TRBV19,15
TGTGCCAGCAGCACCAAGATAGCGGGGGTCACAGATACGCAGTATTTT,CASSTKIAGVTDTQYF,TRBJ2-3,NA,TRBD2,TRBV7-8,16
TGTGCCAGCAGTTTAGTATTTTGGGACAGGGGTCATCAGCCCCAGCATTTT,CASSLVFWDRGHQPQHF,TRBJ1-5,NA,TRBD1,TRBV28,17
TGTGCCAGCGGGCGGACCGTCCGCTCCTACGAGCAGTACTTC,CASGRTVRSYEQYF,TRBJ2-7,NA,NA,TRBV28,14
TGTGCCAGCAAGCGACAGGGGGCGCAGTATGAAAAACTGTTTTTT,CASKRQGAQYEKLFF,TRBJ1-4,NA,TRBD1,TRBV6-1,15
TGTGCCAGCAGACACGCGGGAGGCAATTACAATGAGCAGTTCTTC,CASRHAGGNYNEQFF,TRBJ2-1,NA,TRBD2,TRBV6-6,15
TGTGCCAGCAGCTTAGGCCTAGCGGGAGCCTACGAGCAGTACTTC,CASSLGLAGAYEQYF,TRBJ2-7,NA,TRBD2,TRBV11-2,15
TGTGCCAGCAGTCGACTAGCGGGATTCCAAGAGACCCAGTACTTC,CASSRLAGFQETQYF,TRBJ2-5,NA,TRBD2,TRBV6-6,15
TGTGCCAGCAGTGGACAGACAGGCAATCAGCCCCAGCATTTT,CASSGQTGNQPQHF,TRBJ1-5,NA,NA,TRBV2,14
TGTGCCAGCAGTGGGAGAGCGGGGGCAGGGGAGACCCAGTACTTC,CASSGRAGAGETQYF,TRBJ2-5,NA,TRBD2,TRBV2,15
TGTGCCAGCAGCTTGGTAGCGGGAATCACAGATACGCAGTATTTT,CASSLVAGITDTQYF,TRBJ2-3,NA,TRBD2,TRBV5-4,15
TGTGCCAGCAGTCCGAGCGGAGGCGGCCGGGAGCAGTTCTTC,CASSPSGGGREQFF,TRBJ2-1,NA,NA,TRBV27,14
TGTGCCAGTAGTCCCTGGGCCCTTACTAGCGGGAGGGCAGATACGCAGTATTTT,CASSPWALTSGRADTQYF,TRBJ2-3,NA,TRBD2,TRBV19,18
TGTGCCAGCAGTCTGGGGGGCGGGAGTCGGACCGGGGAGCTGTTTTTT,CASSLGGGSRTGELFF,TRBJ2-2,NA,NA,TRBV6-6,16
TGCGCCAGCAGCCCGCCGGGACTAGCGGGAGGGTTAAATGAGCAGTTCTTC,CASSPPGLAGGLNEQFF,TRBJ2-1,NA,TRBD2,TRBV5-1,17
TGTGCCAGCAGCCAGGGGACAGGGGGCATCTACGAGCAGTACTTC,CASSQGTGGIYEQYF,TRBJ2-7,NA,TRBD1,TRBV11-2,15
TGTGCCAGCAGCGGCGATGGCGGGCTCCGGGTTACGCAGTATTTT,CASSGDGGLRVTQYF,TRBJ2-3,NA,NA,TRBV9,15
TGTGCCAGCAGCTTAGAATCTCAAAACGAGCAGTACTTC,CASSLESQNEQYF,TRBJ2-7,NA,NA,TRBV7-9,13
TGTGCCAGCAGTTCTACTACGACAGATACGCAGTATTTT,CASSSTTTDTQYF,TRBJ2-3,few,NA,TRBV27,13
TGTGCCAGCAGCAGCCCCGGACAGCTAGTAGCAGATACGCAGTATTTT,CASSSPGQLVADTQYF,TRBJ2-3,NA,NA,TRBV11-2,16
TGTGCCACTACGGGACAGGGGCCGTTCCACTCTGGAAACACCATATATTTT,CATTGQGPFHSGNTIYF,TRBJ1-3,NA,TRBD1,TRBV14,17
TGTGCCAGCAGCGCAGGAGGTGGAACCGCCACTGAAGCTTTCTTT,CASSAGGGTATEAFF,TRBJ1-1,NA,NA,TRBV7-2,15
TGTGCCAGCAGCTTAGATGGGGTTGGTTCACCCCTCCACTTT,CASSLDGVGSPLHF,TRBJ1-6,few,NA,TRBV7-8,14
TGTGCCAGCAGCTTGGACAGGACCTACAATGAGCAGTTCTTC,CASSLDRTYNEQFF,TRBJ2-1,NA,TRBD1,TRBV11-1,14
TGTGCCAGCAGCGAGCCGACAGGTTTCAATGGCTACACCTTC,CASSEPTGFNGYTF,TRBJ1-2,NA,NA,TRBV28,14
TGTGCCAGCAGCTGGGACAGGGGACAGACCCAGTACTTC,CASSWDRGQTQYF,TRBJ2-5,NA,TRBD1,TRBV5-4,13
TGTGCCAGCAGCCAAGCCAGGGGACAGACCTACGAGCAGTACTTC,CASSQARGQTYEQYF,TRBJ2-7,NA,TRBD1,TRBV6-5,15
TGTGCCAGCAGCCAATCCGGATGGGGACTAGACCACAATGAGCAGTTCTTC,CASSQSGWGLDHNEQFF,TRBJ2-1,NA,TRBD2,TRBV4-2,17
TGTGCCACCAGCAGAGGCTGGCCGGGCACTGAAGCTTTCTTT,CATSRGWPGTEAFF,TRBJ1-1,NA,NA,TRBV15,14
TGTGCCAGCAGCGCCGGGCGGGGGCCTAATGAAAAACTGTTTTTT,CASSAGRGPNEKLFF,TRBJ1-4,NA,NA,TRBV9,15
TGTGCCATCAGTGAGTCGTATCCGTTTACCTACAATGAGCAGTTCTTC,CAISESYPFTYNEQFF,TRBJ2-1,few,NA,TRBV10-3,16
TGTGCCAGTGCGGGAGTCGCGGGGAGCACAGATACGCAGTATTTT,CASAGVAGSTDTQYF,TRBJ2-3,NA,TRBD2,TRBV2,15
TGTGCCAGCAGCTTGGGGGGACAGGGTAATGAAAAACTGTTTTTT,CASSLGGQGNEKLFF,TRBJ1-4,NA,TRBD1,TRBV5-4,15
TGTGCCAGCAGTGGACTAGGGCGGGGAGAGACCCAGTACTTC,CASSGLGRGETQYF,TRBJ2-5,NA,NA,TRBV2,14
TGTGCCAGCAGGGGACAGAATCAAGAGACCCAGTACTTC,CASRGQNQETQYF,TRBJ2-5,NA,TRBD1,TRBV27,13
TGCAGCGCGCAACGGGGGCCCGGGGAGCTGTTTTTT,CSAQRGPGELFF,TRBJ2-2,NA,NA,TRBV29-1,12
TGTGCCAGCAGCCAAGATCCCGGGACAGGTGGCTACACCTTC,CASSQDPGTGGYTF,TRBJ1-2,NA,TRBD1,TRBV4-2,14
TGTGCCAGTAGCTTTGTGACAGGATCCTACAATGAGCAGTTCTTC,CASSFVTGSYNEQFF,TRBJ2-1,NA,NA,TRBV19,15
TGTGCCAGCAGCTTAAATCGGGCAGGCGCAGATACGCAGTATTTT,CASSLNRAGADTQYF,TRBJ2-3,NA,NA,TRBV7-3,15
TGTGCCAGCAGTGATCGGTCTGGGGCCAACGTCCTGACTTTC,CASSDRSGANVLTF,TRBJ2-6,NA,NA,TRBV2,14
TGTGCCTGGACGAGGGGCCTGAACTACGAGCAGTACTTC,CAWTRGLNYEQYF,TRBJ2-7,few,NA,TRBV30,13
TGTGCCAGCAGCCCCGGCCTCGAGAGCTCTGGGGCCAACGTCCTGACTTTC,CASSPGLESSGANVLTF,TRBJ2-6,NA,NA,TRBV4-2,17
TGTGCCAGCAGCCTCAGGGGGCGGGACGAGCAGTACTTC,CASSLRGRDEQYF,TRBJ2-7,NA,TRBD1,TRBV6-1,13
TGTGCCAGCAGTTCGACCCTCGGGGCGCCATCGCCCCAGCATTTT,CASSSTLGAPSPQHF,TRBJ1-5,NA,NA,TRBV28,15
TGTGCCAGCAGCTTGGGACTAGCGGTCACAGATACGCAGTATTTT,CASSLGLAVTDTQYF,TRBJ2-3,NA,TRBD2,TRBV5-6,15
TGTGCCAGCAGCTTAGGGGAACGCTCTACCCCGCGCTACGAGCAGTACTTC,CASSLGERSTPRYEQYF,TRBJ2-7,NA,NA,TRBV5-8,17
TGTGCCAGCAGCGACAGGGCTCTCACAGATACGCAGTATTTT,CASSDRALTDTQYF,TRBJ2-3,NA,TRBD1,TRBV5-8,14
TGTGCCAGCAGGACGGGGGGTTTAAGCTCCTACGAGCAGTACTTC,CASRTGGLSSYEQYF,TRBJ2-7,NA,TRBD2,TRBV28,15
TGCAGCGTTGTAGGCGGTTTTAGCACAGATACGCAGTATTTT,CSVVGGFSTDTQYF,TRBJ2-3,NA,NA,TRBV29-1,14
TGTGCCAGCAGCGTAGGTCTTGGGGGAGGGTTTCAACACGAGCAGTACTTC,CASSVGLGGGFQHEQYF,TRBJ2-7,NA,TRBD2,TRBV9,17
TGTGCCAGCAGTCGGGACCCCAAAAGTGAGCAGTTCTTC,CASSRDPKSEQFF,TRBJ2-1,NA,NA,TRBV6-4,13
TGTGCCAGCAGCCCGTGGGGACAGCTTATGAACACTGAAGCTTTCTTT,CASSPWGQLMNTEAFF,TRBJ1-1,once,TRBD1,TRBV5-4,16
TGTGCCACCAGCAGAGATCGAGGCAGTTTCTCCTACGAGCAGTACTTC,CATSRDRGSFSYEQYF,TRBJ2-7,NA,NA,TRBV15,16
TGTGCCAGCTCACCGGTTGGACCGCCCACCCACAATGAGCAGTTCTTC,CASSPVGPPTHNEQFF,TRBJ2-1,NA,NA,TRBV18,16